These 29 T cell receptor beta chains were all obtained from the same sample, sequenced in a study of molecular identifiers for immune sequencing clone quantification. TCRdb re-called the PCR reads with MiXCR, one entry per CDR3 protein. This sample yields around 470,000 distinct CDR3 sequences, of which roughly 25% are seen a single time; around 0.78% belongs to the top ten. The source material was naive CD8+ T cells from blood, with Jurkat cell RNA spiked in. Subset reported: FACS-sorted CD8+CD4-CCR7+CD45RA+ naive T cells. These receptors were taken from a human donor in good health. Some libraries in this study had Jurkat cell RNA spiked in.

The CDR3 region is CSADPPGLAGGFTDTQYF. The CDR3 DNA is TGCAGTGCAGACCCTCCGGGACTAGCGGGGGGCTTCACAGATACGCAGTATTTT. The chain combines TRBV20-1 with TRBJ2-3; TRBD2 matches at 15 bases. Germline assignment: CDR1 DFQATT and CDR2 SNEGSKA (reference sequence). The V segment lost 6 bases and the J segment 2 bases; nucleotides outside the gene matches: 12. The CDR3 consists of 18 residues.

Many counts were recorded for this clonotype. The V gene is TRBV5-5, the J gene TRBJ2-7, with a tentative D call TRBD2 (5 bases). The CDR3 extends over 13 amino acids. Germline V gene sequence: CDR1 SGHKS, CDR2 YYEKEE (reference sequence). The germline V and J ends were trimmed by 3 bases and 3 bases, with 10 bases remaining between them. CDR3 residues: CASSWSRGYEQYF. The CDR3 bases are TGTGCCAGCAGCTGGTCCCGGGGCTACGAGCAGTACTTC.

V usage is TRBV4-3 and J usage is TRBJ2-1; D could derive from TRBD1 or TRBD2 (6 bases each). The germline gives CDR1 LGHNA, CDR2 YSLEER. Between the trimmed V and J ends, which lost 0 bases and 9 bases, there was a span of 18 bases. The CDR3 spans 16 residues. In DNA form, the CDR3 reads TGCGCCAGCAGCCAAGAGGCTCGGGGGCAGGGGATTGAGCAGTTCTTC. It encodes CASSQEARGQGIEQFF.

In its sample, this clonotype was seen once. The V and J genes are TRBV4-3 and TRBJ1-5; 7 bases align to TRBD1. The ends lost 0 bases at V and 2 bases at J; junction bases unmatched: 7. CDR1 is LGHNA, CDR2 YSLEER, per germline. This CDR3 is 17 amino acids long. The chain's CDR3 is CASSQDYRGSGNQPQHF. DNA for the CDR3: TGCGCCAGCAGCCAAGATTACAGGGGCTCGGGCAATCAGCCCCAGCATTTT.

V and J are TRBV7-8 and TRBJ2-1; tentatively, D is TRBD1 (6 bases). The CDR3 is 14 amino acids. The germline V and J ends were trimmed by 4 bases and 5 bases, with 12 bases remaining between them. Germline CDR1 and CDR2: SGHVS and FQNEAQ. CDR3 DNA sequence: TGTGCCAGCAGCTCGAGGACAGTCAACAATGAGCAGTTCTTC. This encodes CASSSRTVNNEQFF.

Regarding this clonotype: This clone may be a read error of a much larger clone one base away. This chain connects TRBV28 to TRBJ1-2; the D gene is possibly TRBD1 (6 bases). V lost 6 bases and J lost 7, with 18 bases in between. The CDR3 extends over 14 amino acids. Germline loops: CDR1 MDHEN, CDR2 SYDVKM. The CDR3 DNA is TGTGCCAGCAGCCTCCGACAGTGGGGGCTTGGCTACACCTTC. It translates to CASSLRQWGLGYTF.

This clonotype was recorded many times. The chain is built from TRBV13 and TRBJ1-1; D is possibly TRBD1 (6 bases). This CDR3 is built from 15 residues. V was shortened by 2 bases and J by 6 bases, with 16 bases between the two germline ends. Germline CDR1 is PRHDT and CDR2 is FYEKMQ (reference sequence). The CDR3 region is CASSLSGRGAPEAFF. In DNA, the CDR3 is TGTGCCAGCAGCTTAAGTGGACGGGGGGCCCCTGAAGCTTTCTTT.

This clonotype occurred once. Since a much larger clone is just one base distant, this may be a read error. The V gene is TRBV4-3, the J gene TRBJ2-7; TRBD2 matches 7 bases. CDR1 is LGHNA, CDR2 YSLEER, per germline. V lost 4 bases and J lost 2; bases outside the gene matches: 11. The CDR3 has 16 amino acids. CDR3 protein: CASSLDRASGTYEQYF. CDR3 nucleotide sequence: TGCGCCAGCAGCCTAGATCGGGCTAGCGGAACCTACGAGCAGTACTTC.

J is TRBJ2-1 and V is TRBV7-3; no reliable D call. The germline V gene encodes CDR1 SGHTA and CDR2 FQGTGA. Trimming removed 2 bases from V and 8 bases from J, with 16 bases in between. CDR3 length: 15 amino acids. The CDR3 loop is CASSLDLDREHEQFF. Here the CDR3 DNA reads TGTGCCAGCAGCTTAGACCTGGACCGTGAACATGAGCAGTTCTTC.

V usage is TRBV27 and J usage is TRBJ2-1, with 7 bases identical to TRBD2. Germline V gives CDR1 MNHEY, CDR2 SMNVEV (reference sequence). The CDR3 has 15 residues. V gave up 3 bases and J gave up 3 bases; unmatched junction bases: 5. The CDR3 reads CASSFGGGNYNEQFF. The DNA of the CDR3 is TGTGCCAGCAGTTTTGGGGGAGGGAACTACAATGAGCAGTTCTTC.

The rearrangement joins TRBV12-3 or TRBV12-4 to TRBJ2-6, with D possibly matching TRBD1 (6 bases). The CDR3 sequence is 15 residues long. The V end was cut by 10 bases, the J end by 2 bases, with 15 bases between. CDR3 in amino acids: CANGQPTTGANVLTF. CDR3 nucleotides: TGTGCCAACGGACAGCCGACAACTGGGGCCAACGTCCTGACTTTC.

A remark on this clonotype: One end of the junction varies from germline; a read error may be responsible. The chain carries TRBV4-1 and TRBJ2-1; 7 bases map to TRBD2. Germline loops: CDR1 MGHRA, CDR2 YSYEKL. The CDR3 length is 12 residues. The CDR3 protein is CASSVSSGVTIF. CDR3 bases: TGCGCCAGCAGCGTTAGCAGCGGGGTTACGATCTTC.

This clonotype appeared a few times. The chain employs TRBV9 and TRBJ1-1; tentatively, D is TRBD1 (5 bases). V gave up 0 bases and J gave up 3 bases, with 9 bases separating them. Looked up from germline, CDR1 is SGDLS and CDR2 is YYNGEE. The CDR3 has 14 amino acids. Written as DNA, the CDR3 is TGTGCCAGCAGCGTAGAAGGGGCGGACACTGAAGCTTTCTTT. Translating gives CASSVEGADTEAFF. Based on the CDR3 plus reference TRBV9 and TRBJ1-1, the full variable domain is DSGVTQTPKHLITATGQRVTLRCSPRSGDLSVYWYQQSLDQGLQFLIQYYNGEERAKGNILERFSAQQFPDLHSELNLSSLELGDSALYFCASSVEGADTEAFFGQGTRLTVV.

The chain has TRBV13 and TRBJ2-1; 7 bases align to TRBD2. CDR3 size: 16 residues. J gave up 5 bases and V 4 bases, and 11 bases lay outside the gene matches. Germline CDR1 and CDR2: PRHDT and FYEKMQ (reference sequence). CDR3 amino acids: CASSSISGPAHNEQFF. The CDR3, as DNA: TGTGCCAGCAGCTCTATTAGCGGGCCTGCTCACAATGAGCAGTTCTTC.

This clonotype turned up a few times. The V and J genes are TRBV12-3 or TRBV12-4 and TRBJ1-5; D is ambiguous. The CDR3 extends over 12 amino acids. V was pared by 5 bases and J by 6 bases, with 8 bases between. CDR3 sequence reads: CASSRPAQPQHF. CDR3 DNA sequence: TGTGCCAGCAGTCGCCCGGCTCAGCCCCAGCATTTT.

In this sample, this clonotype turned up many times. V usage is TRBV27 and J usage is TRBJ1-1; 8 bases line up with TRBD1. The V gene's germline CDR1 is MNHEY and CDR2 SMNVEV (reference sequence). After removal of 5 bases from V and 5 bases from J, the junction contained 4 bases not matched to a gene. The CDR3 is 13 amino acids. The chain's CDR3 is CASSPQGVTEAFF. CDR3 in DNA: TGTGCCAGCAGTCCACAGGGGGTAACTGAAGCTTTCTTT.

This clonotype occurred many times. The DNA of the CDR3 is TGCGCCAGCAGCCAAGTTACAGGGGAGTACGAGCAGTACTTC. Residues: CASSQVTGEYEQYF. V gene TRBV4-3 combines with J gene TRBJ2-7; 7 bases are shared with TRBD1. The V gene end was trimmed by 1 base and the J gene end by 4 bases; junction bases not matched to a gene: 4. Germline V CDR1 and CDR2: LGHNA, YSLEER. This CDR3 has 14 residues.

CDR3 bases: TGTGCCAGCAGCCAAGTATGGGGGCCCTATGGCTACACCTTC. It codes for CASSQVWGPYGYTF. The rearrangement joins TRBV3-1 to TRBJ1-2, with D possibly TRBD1 on 6 matching bases. The CDR3 length is 14 residues. Germline CDR1 reads LGHDT; CDR2 reads YNNKEL (reference sequence). Trimming removed 1 base from V and 4 bases from J, with 10 bases in between.

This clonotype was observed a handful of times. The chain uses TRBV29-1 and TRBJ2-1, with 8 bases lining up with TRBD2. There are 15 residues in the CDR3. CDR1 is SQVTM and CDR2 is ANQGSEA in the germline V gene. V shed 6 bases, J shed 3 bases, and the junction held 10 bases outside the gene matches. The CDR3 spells CSVAAGTSGYNEQFF. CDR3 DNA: TGCAGCGTAGCCGCGGGAACTAGCGGCTACAATGAGCAGTTCTTC.

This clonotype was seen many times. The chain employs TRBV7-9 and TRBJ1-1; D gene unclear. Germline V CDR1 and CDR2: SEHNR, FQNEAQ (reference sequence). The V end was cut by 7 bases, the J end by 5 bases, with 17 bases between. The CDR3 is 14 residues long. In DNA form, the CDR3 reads TGTGCCAGCACCAACGGCGACTTAGGGACTGAAGCTTTCTTT. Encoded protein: CASTNGDLGTEAFF.

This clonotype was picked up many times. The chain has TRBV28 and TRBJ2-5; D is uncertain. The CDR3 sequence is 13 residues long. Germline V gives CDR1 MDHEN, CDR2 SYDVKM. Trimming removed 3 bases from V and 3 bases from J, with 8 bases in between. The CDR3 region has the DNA TGTGCCAGCAGTTTTGATCGCGAAGAGACCCAGTACTTC. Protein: CASSFDREETQYF.

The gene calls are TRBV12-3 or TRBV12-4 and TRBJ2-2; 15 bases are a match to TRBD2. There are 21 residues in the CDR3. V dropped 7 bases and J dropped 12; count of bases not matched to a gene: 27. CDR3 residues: CASTSPVLGLAGGPGTRKLFF. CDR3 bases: TGTGCCAGCACTAGTCCCGTCTTAGGACTAGCGGGAGGGCCGGGCACCAGGAAGCTGTTTTTT.

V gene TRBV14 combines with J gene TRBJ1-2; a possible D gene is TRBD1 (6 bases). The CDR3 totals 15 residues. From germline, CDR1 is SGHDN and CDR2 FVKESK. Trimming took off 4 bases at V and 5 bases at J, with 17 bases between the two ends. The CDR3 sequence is CASSLSGQTPYGYTF. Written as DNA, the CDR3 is TGTGCCAGCAGCCTTTCTGGACAGACGCCATATGGCTACACCTTC.

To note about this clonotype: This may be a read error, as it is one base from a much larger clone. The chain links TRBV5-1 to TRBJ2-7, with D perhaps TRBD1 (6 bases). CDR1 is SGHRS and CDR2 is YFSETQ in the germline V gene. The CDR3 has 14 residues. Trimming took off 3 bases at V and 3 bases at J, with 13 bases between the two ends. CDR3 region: CASSWSQGSYEQYF. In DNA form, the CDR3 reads TGCGCCAGCAGCTGGAGCCAGGGGAGCTACGAGCAGTACTTC.

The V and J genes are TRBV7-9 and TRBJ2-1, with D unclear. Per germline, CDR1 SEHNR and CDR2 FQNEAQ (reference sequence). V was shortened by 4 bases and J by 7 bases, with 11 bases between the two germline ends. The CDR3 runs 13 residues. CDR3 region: CASSSGVGNEQFF. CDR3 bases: TGTGCCAGCAGCTCCGGAGTGGGGAATGAGCAGTTCTTC. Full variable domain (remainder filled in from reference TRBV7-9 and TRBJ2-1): DTGVSQNPRHKITKRGQNVTFRCDPISEHNRLYWYRQTLGQGPEFLTYFQNEAQLEKSRLLSDRFSAERPKGSFSTLEIQRTEQGDSAMYLCASSSGVGNEQFFGPGTRLTVL.

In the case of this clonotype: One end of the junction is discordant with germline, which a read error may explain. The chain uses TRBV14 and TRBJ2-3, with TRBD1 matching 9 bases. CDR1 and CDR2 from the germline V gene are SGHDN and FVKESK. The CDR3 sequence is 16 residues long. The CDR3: CAGSQDTGGLSDTQYF. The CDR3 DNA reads TGTGCCGGCAGCCAAGACACAGGGGGCTTGTCAGATACGCAGTATTTT.

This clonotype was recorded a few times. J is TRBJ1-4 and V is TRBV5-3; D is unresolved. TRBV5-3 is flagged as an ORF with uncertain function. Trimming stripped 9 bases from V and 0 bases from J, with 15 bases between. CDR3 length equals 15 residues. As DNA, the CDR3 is TGTGCCAACACCCCCCAGCAAGCAACTAATGAAAAACTGTTTTTT. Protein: CANTPQQATNEKLFF.

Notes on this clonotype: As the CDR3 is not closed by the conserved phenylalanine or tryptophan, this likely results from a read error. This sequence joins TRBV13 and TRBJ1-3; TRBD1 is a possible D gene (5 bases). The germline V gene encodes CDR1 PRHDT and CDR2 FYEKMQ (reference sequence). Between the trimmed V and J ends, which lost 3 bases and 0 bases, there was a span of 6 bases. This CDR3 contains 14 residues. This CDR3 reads CASSFRDSGNTIYS. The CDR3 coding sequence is TGTGCCAGCAGCTTCAGGGACTCTGGAAACACCATATATTCT.

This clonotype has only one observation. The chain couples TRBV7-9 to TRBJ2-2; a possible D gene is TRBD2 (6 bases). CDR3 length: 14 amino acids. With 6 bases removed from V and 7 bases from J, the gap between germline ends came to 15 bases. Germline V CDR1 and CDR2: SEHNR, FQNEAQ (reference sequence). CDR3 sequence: CASRPRESGGELFF. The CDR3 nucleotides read TGTGCCAGCAGGCCACGGGAGAGTGGCGGGGAGCTGTTTTTT. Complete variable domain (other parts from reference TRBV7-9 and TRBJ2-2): DTGVSQNPRHKITKRGQNVTFRCDPISEHNRLYWYRQTLGQGPEFLTYFQNEAQLEKSRLLSDRFSAERPKGSFSTLEIQRTEQGDSAMYLCASRPRESGGELFFGEGSRLTVL.